A selection of T cell receptor beta chains follows, all from one sample in a study of T cell responses to AZD1222 COVID-19 vaccine. Measured with immunoSEQ multiplex PCR; TCRdb has only the in-frame clones, and not every one. The data show about 160,000 clones, about 90% seen once. Material: peripheral blood, obtained on day 0 of AZD1222 vaccination. These receptors all come from an adult in good health. The conserved cysteine and the conserved F or W are not part of the CDR3 here.

>9|TRBJ2-3|TRBV28
ASRREDTQY
>14|TRBJ1-2|TRBV11-2
ASSLLVARGRDGYT
>12|TRBJ2-2|TRBV2
ASSSAGATGELF
>12|TRBJ2-7|TRBV14
ASSLPGRSYEQY
>16|TRBJ1-1|TRBV10-1
ASSVPGGQIEMNTEAF
>14|TRBJ2-7|TRBV6-4
ASSDSRDRGNYEQY
>13|TRBJ1-1|TRBV19
ASTGQGRSTTEAF
>13|TRBJ1-2|TRBV28
ASITPRGTNYGYT
>13|TRBJ1-5|TRBV7-2
ASGRQGGFNQPQH
>13|TRBJ1-2|TRBV6-5
ASSYTPSGDGGYT
>15|TRBJ2-5|TRBV7-3
ASSLGPQLAGQETQY
>13|TRBJ2-7|TRBV29-1
SVEDSRGQSYEQY
>12|TRBJ2-3|TRBV2
ASSPGLSTDTQY
>11|TRBJ1-5|TRBV3-1/TRBV3-2
ATERLINQPQH
>13|TRBJ1-4|TRBV28
ASSPPGATNEKLF
>13|TRBJ1-2|TRBV5-1
ASSQLTGGTYGYT
>14|TRBJ2-7|TRBV29-1
SVEGSEKRDSYEQY
>13|TRBJ1-1|TRBV6-2/TRBV6-3
ASSYYGTGNTEAF
>13|TRBJ1-2|TRBV19
ASNPPGQGAWGYT
>12|TRBJ2-5|TRBV24-1
ATSDSQAQETQY
>12|TRBJ1-3|TRBV6-5
ASSTPLVGNTIY
>12|TRBJ2-2|TRBV6-6
ASSYSWGTGELF
>12|TRBJ2-1|TRBV5-4
ASSLALATGEQF
>11|TRBJ1-5|TRBV30
AWSEHSNQPQH
>11|TRBJ2-7|TRBV19
ASSSGQGYEQY
>13|TRBJ1-1|TRBV7-2
ASSPRGGWNTEAF
>11|TRBJ1-6|TRBV28
ASSPPGVSPLH
>13|TRBJ1-6|TRBV3-1/TRBV3-2
ASSREWQVDSPLH
>13|TRBJ2-7|TRBV14
ASSRDRGSSYEQY
>13|TRBJ1-5|TRBV6-5
ASRSGTQSNQPQH
>16|TRBJ2-3|TRBV24-1
ATSDSSDWTGVSHTQY
>15|TRBJ2-7|TRBV4-3
ASSQGVAVGESYEQY
>13|TRBJ1-3|TRBV13
ASSLGSISGNTIY
>11|TRBJ1-1|TRBV24-1
ATSDYGSTEAF
>9|TRBJ1-4|TRBV5-6
ASSFNEKLF
>11|TRBJ1-1|TRBV9
ASSVGRASEAF
>14|TRBJ2-7|TRBV18
ASSASAAGLSYEQY
>13|TRBJ2-1|TRBV7-2
ASSLVPSSYNEQF
>11|TRBJ2-3|TRBV9
ASSPGGLDTQY
>13|TRBJ1-5|TRBV28
ASGSTPRLREPQH
>12|TRBJ1-1|TRBV9
ASSPGTVYTEAF
>12|TRBJ1-2|TRBV25-1
ASSTRTGTSGYT
>14|TRBJ2-2|TRBV23-1
ASSTKTSGSTGELF
>11|TRBJ1-1|TRBV11-3
ASGRGGDTEAF
>13|TRBJ1-2|TRBV7-2
ASSPNQGAVYGYT